The T cell receptor (beta chain) described here comes from a study of blood T cell repertoires in COVID-19. Whole-study context: Spain, Italy and the United States supplied samples that represented acute and convalescent COVID-19.

How the authors handled the data: Estimation of nucleated cell counts relied on the amplification of reference gene primers. The table came from immunoSEQ multiplex PCR; TCRdb's copy has only in-frame clones and leaves some out. That table is the source of V, J and clone size, and D and trimming were worked out from the DNA. In the table there are around 82,000 clones, 89% of which are singletons. Specimen: peripheral blood. This sequence originates from a man in his 70s with active or convalescent COVID-19.

The CDR3 here is CASSKAAAGGINTGELFF. For the CDR3, the DNA is TGTGCCAGCAGCAAAGCCGCCGCTGGGGGGATAAACACCGGGGAGCTGTTTTTT. The gene calls are TRBV21-1 and TRBJ2-2; the table's D gene call, TRBD2, was not cross checked with the DNA. TRBV21-1 is deemed a pseudogene. This CDR3 contains 18 residues.